This entry features one T cell receptor (beta chain) sequence. Its specificity is unknown. This specimen comes from a study of cytotoxic CD8 clonotypes in ibrutinib-treated CLL. Across the study: Responses: approximately 25 partial, 2 complete; after median approximately 70 months, about 15 stayed remitted, approximately twelve progressed.

Study outcomes and limitations: Against age-matched healthy donors, baseline clonality ran higher and tracked circulating CD8+ T-cell counts. Clonality went higher at ibrutinib response and then dropped back toward baseline at progression.

Method: immunoSEQ multiplex PCR; TCRdb's copy keeps in-frame clones and lacks some. Seen here are around 140,000 clones, 60% to 85% observed once, and the top ten hold 5.1%. From germline, CDR1 is LNHDA and CDR2 SQIVND (reference sequence). V lost 9 bases, J lost 4 bases, and 8 bases stayed unmatched. CDR3 length: 14 residues. Sequenced material: PBMCs, taken after 24 months of ibrutinib treatment. V usage is TRBV19 and J usage is TRBJ2-1; 8 positions match TRBD2. The clonotype was recovered from a human donor with chronic lymphocytic leukemia. The CDR3 protein is CASQPGGPYNEQFF. CDR3 bases: TGTGCCAGCCAACCGGGGGGGCCATACAATGAGCAGTTCTTC.